Included here is one T cell receptor (beta chain) sequence, with context. Each sample's input was around 270 ng genomic DNA, roughly 38,000 genome equivalents. This entry belongs to a study of T cell clusters in autoimmune cytopenias. CDR3 length: 12 amino acids. TRB rearrangements were amplified by touch-down multiplex PCR with mixed TRB-A/B primers. TCRdb reprocessed the multiplex PCR reads and keeps a single row for each CDR3 protein, giving no DNA. The repertoire table contains approximately 7,500 distinct CDR3 sequences. The same data also contributed to another study, on T cell repertoires in aging, cancer and after chemotherapy. That source reports: Across the chemotherapy interval, each cancer cohort showed higher median generation probability, suggesting thymic rebound. No conclusions about immunological memory after chemotherapy can be drawn from the repertoire data.

Sequenced sample: peripheral blood. The rearrangement uses TRBV12-3 or TRBV12-4 and TRBJ1-1; TCRdb designates TRBD1, a call that cannot be tested without DNA. The clonotype comes from a human donor with an autoimmune cytopenia or autoimmune hepatitis (not recorded which). The CDR3 is CASSRGQVEAFF.